The clone carrying this TCR beta chain turned up a few times. Individual cDNA molecules carried attached unique molecular identifiers. One entry per CDR3 protein results from TCRdb running MiXCR on the 5' RACE reads. This sample carries fewer than 95,000 distinct CDR3 sequences, about 15% of them seen once, and the ten largest clones take just over 5%. This specimen comes from a study of early T cells in non-severe SARS-CoV-2 infection. Study as a whole: The authors sequenced bulk RNA from unsorted whole blood, leaving chains unpaired.

Sequenced material: whole blood, taken at baseline. This receptor was taken from an adult who was a healthcare worker with PCR-confirmed SARS-CoV-2 infection or an uninfected control (not recorded which).

CDR3 DNA sequence: TGTGCCAGCAGTGGGGCCCACGAGCAGTACTTC. The encoded protein is CASSGAHEQYF. The J gene is TRBJ2-7, the V gene TRBV2, with D hard to call. There are 11 residues in the CDR3. The germline V and J ends were trimmed by 4 bases and 5 bases, with 6 bases remaining between them. Per germline, CDR1 SNHLY and CDR2 FYNNEI.